What follows is one T cell receptor beta chain and its context. Its antigen is unknown. The data are from a study of response to subunit inactivated influenza vaccine. Study outcomes and limitations: T cells newly recruited by each seasonal influenza vaccination are few, the authors suggested.

TCRdb analysed the RT-PCR reads with MiXCR anew, one entry per CDR3 protein. The sample carries about 500,000 distinct CDR3 sequences, approximately 15% recorded once. Germline CDR1 is SQVTM and CDR2 is ANQGSEA. This CDR3 comprises 14 residues. V lost 2 bases to trimming and J lost 3 bases, with 12 bases between them. The material was CD4+ T cells sorted from PBMCs, obtained less than 30 months after vaccination. The sequence was obtained from a man aged 45 to 70 who received an inactivated influenza vaccine. The chain couples TRBV29-1 to TRBJ2-3; possibly TRBD2 for D (5 bases). The CDR3 is CSVESRSGTDTQYF. The CDR3 DNA sequence: TGCAGCGTTGAATCTCGGAGCGGAACAGATACGCAGTATTTT.